Listed below are T cell receptor beta chains from one sample, sequenced in a study of shared clonotypes between healthy human individuals. Clones were sequenced by immunoSEQ multiplex PCR, and TCRdb holds only the in-frame ones, with some missing. This sample has some 2,100,000 clones, with approximately 96% found just once. Sequencing used naive CD4+ T cells sorted from blood. These receptors were taken from a man younger than 30 in good health. The CDR3 runs from the conserved cysteine through the conserved F or W. D genes are given only for firm matches. Some rows have no size entry. The others give once, few or many, or a class for an expanded clone.

CDR3 protein: CASSHPGTSGISYNEQFF
CDR3 DNA: TGTGCCAGCAGCCATCCCGGGACTAGCGGGATCTCCTACAATGAGCAGTTCTTC
J gene: TRBJ2-1
V gene: TRBV13
clone size: .
CDR3 length: 18
D gene: TRBD2

CDR3 protein: CASSLARAGPYEQYF
CDR3 DNA: TGTGCCAGCAGCTTGGCCCGCGCAGGGCCCTACGAGCAGTACTTC
J gene: TRBJ2-7
V gene: TRBV5-5
clone size: .
CDR3 length: 15
D gene: .

CDR3 protein: CSARSWGGHTF
CDR3 DNA: TGCAGTGCCAGAAGCTGGGGAGGGCACACCTTC
J gene: TRBJ1-2
V gene: TRBV20-1
clone size: .
CDR3 length: 11
D gene: .

CDR3 protein: CASSLFGEGTEAFF
CDR3 DNA: TGTGCCAGCAGCTTATTTGGGGAGGGCACTGAAGCTTTCTTT
J gene: TRBJ1-1
V gene: TRBV7-2
clone size: .
CDR3 length: 14
D gene: .

CDR3 protein: CASSLTSPHQPQHF
CDR3 DNA: TGTGCCAGCAGTTTAACGTCACCCCATCAGCCCCAGCATTTT
J gene: TRBJ1-5
V gene: TRBV27
clone size: .
CDR3 length: 14
D gene: .

CDR3 protein: CAWGIATGPNQPQHF
CDR3 DNA: TGTGCCTGGGGGATCGCTACAGGGCCTAATCAGCCCCAGCATTTT
J gene: TRBJ1-5
V gene: TRBV30
clone size: .
CDR3 length: 15
D gene: .

CDR3 protein: CASSVGDSVPGELFF
CDR3 DNA: TGTGCCAGCAGCGTAGGGGACAGTGTACCCGGGGAGCTGTTTTTT
J gene: TRBJ2-2
V gene: TRBV9
clone size: .
CDR3 length: 15
D gene: TRBD1

CDR3 protein: CASGMQGGNTEAFF
CDR3 DNA: TGTGCCAGCGGGATGCAGGGCGGTAACACTGAAGCTTTCTTT
J gene: TRBJ1-1
V gene: TRBV5-4
clone size: .
CDR3 length: 14
D gene: .

CDR3 protein: CASSLSGTANTDTQYF
CDR3 DNA: TGTGCCAGCAGTTTAAGCGGGACGGCTAACACAGATACGCAGTATTTT
J gene: TRBJ2-3
V gene: TRBV28
clone size: once
CDR3 length: 16
D gene: TRBD2

CDR3 protein: CASSSQGQDQKTQYF
CDR3 DNA: TGTGCCAGCAGTTCCCAGGGGCAGGACCAAAAGACCCAGTACTTC
J gene: TRBJ2-5
V gene: TRBV27
clone size: .
CDR3 length: 15
D gene: .

CDR3 protein: CASSQDQAATGTGELFF
CDR3 DNA: TGCGCCAGCAGCCAAGACCAAGCCGCGACAGGGACCGGGGAGCTGTTTTTT
J gene: TRBJ2-2
V gene: TRBV4-1
clone size: .
CDR3 length: 17
D gene: TRBD1

CDR3 protein: CASSKTDTGLVFGELFF
CDR3 DNA: TGTGCCAGCAGCAAAACCGACACGGGACTAGTGTTCGGTGAGCTGTTTTTT
J gene: TRBJ2-2
V gene: TRBV2
clone size: .
CDR3 length: 17
D gene: TRBD2

CDR3 protein: CASSDSENQPQHF
CDR3 DNA: TGTGCCAGCAGTGACAGCGAAAATCAGCCCCAGCATTTT
J gene: TRBJ1-5
V gene: TRBV2
clone size: .
CDR3 length: 13
D gene: .

CDR3 protein: CASSYSTGGQETQYF
CDR3 DNA: TGTGCCAGCAGTTACTCGACGGGAGGTCAGGAGACCCAGTACTTC
J gene: TRBJ2-5
V gene: TRBV6-5
clone size: .
CDR3 length: 15
D gene: TRBD2

CDR3 protein: CASSLPAGVPPSNIQYF
CDR3 DNA: TGTGCCAGCAGTCTCCCAGCGGGGGTGCCACCAAGTAACATTCAGTACTTC
J gene: TRBJ2-4
V gene: TRBV28
clone size: once
CDR3 length: 17
D gene: TRBD2

CDR3 protein: CASGTSRINEQFF
CDR3 DNA: TGTGCCAGCGGGACTTCCAGGATTAATGAGCAGTTCTTC
J gene: TRBJ2-1
V gene: TRBV6-6
clone size: once
CDR3 length: 13
D gene: .

CDR3 protein: CASKGAGAYEQYF
CDR3 DNA: TGTGCCAGCAAGGGGGCAGGTGCCTACGAGCAGTACTTC
J gene: TRBJ2-7
V gene: TRBV6-1
clone size: .
CDR3 length: 13
D gene: TRBD1

CDR3 protein: CASSSGGAGKETQYF
CDR3 DNA: TGTGCCAGCTCTAGCGGGGGGGCCGGGAAAGAGACCCAGTACTTC
J gene: TRBJ2-5
V gene: TRBV19
clone size: .
CDR3 length: 15
D gene: TRBD2

CDR3 protein: CASSPSGGNIQYF
CDR3 DNA: TGTGCCAGCAGCCCCTCAGGGGGAAACATTCAGTACTTC
J gene: TRBJ2-4
V gene: TRBV7-2
clone size: .
CDR3 length: 13
D gene: TRBD1

CDR3 protein: CASSLGSGPSYEQYF
CDR3 DNA: TGCGCCAGCAGCTTGGGCAGCGGGCCCTCCTACGAGCAGTACTTC
J gene: TRBJ2-7
V gene: TRBV5-1
clone size: .
CDR3 length: 15
D gene: .

CDR3 protein: CASSLTSGSYEQYF
CDR3 DNA: TGTGCCAGCAGCTTGACTAGCGGGAGCTACGAGCAGTACTTC
J gene: TRBJ2-7
V gene: TRBV2
clone size: .
CDR3 length: 14
D gene: TRBD2

CDR3 protein: CASSYGGPETQYF
CDR3 DNA: TGTGCCAGCAGTTACGGGGGGCCAGAGACCCAGTACTTC
J gene: TRBJ2-5
V gene: TRBV6-6
clone size: .
CDR3 length: 13
D gene: .

CDR3 protein: CASSVDRGGTEAFF
CDR3 DNA: TGCGCCAGCAGCGTTGACAGGGGCGGCACTGAAGCTTTCTTT
J gene: TRBJ1-1
V gene: TRBV5-1
clone size: .
CDR3 length: 14
D gene: TRBD1

CDR3 protein: CASSEAQYNQPQHF
CDR3 DNA: TGTGCCAGCAGTGAAGCGCAGTACAATCAGCCCCAGCATTTT
J gene: TRBJ1-5
V gene: TRBV6-1
clone size: .
CDR3 length: 14
D gene: .

CDR3 protein: CASSRPSSYNSPLHF
CDR3 DNA: TGTGCCAGCAGTAGACCGAGCTCCTATAATTCACCCCTCCACTTT
J gene: TRBJ1-6
V gene: TRBV2
clone size: .
CDR3 length: 15
D gene: .

CDR3 protein: CASRGDSPSPLHF
CDR3 DNA: TGCGCCAGCAGAGGGGACAGCCCTTCACCCCTCCACTTT
J gene: TRBJ1-6
V gene: TRBV5-1
clone size: .
CDR3 length: 13
D gene: TRBD1

CDR3 protein: CASSLTPTNTGELFF
CDR3 DNA: TGTGCCAGCAGCTTAACACCTACGAACACCGGGGAGCTGTTTTTT
J gene: TRBJ2-2
V gene: TRBV7-3
clone size: .
CDR3 length: 15
D gene: .

CDR3 protein: CASSPGLAGGLETQYF
CDR3 DNA: TGTGCCAGCAGCCCCGGACTAGCGGGGGGTTTAGAGACCCAGTACTTC
J gene: TRBJ2-5
V gene: TRBV11-2
clone size: .
CDR3 length: 16
D gene: TRBD2

CDR3 protein: CASTGGRNAWEQYF
CDR3 DNA: TGTGCCAGCACCGGAGGACGGAACGCCTGGGAGCAGTACTTC
J gene: TRBJ2-7
V gene: TRBV6-1
clone size: .
CDR3 length: 14
D gene: .

CDR3 protein: CASSLETGNYGYTF
CDR3 DNA: TGCGCCAGCAGCTTGGAGACAGGGAACTATGGCTACACCTTC
J gene: TRBJ1-2
V gene: TRBV5-1
clone size: once
CDR3 length: 14
D gene: TRBD1

CDR3 protein: CASSPGTGPPAGQYF
CDR3 DNA: TGCGCCAGCAGCCCCGGGACAGGGCCTCCCGCGGGGCAGTACTTC
J gene: TRBJ2-7
V gene: TRBV5-1
clone size: .
CDR3 length: 15
D gene: TRBD1

CDR3 protein: CASSYPPGAYEQYF
CDR3 DNA: TGTGCCAGCAGTTACCCTCCCGGGGCCTACGAGCAGTACTTC
J gene: TRBJ2-7
V gene: TRBV6-6
clone size: .
CDR3 length: 14
D gene: .

CDR3 protein: CASSLVGKDEKLFF
CDR3 DNA: TGCGCCAGCAGCTTGGTAGGGAAGGATGAAAAACTGTTTTTT
J gene: TRBJ1-4
V gene: TRBV5-1
clone size: once
CDR3 length: 14
D gene: .

CDR3 protein: CASSRGGQPQHF
CDR3 DNA: TGTGCCAGCAGCAGGGGGGGACAGCCCCAGCATTTT
J gene: TRBJ1-5
V gene: TRBV6-6
clone size: .
CDR3 length: 12
D gene: TRBD1

CDR3 protein: CASSPGQGLLFF
CDR3 DNA: TGTGCCAGCAGCCCCGGACAGGGTTTACTGTTTTTT
J gene: TRBJ1-4
V gene: TRBV11-2
clone size: .
CDR3 length: 12
D gene: TRBD1

CDR3 protein: CASSLGTGWYNEQFF
CDR3 DNA: TGTGCCAGCAGCTTGGGGACAGGGTGGTACAATGAGCAGTTCTTC
J gene: TRBJ2-1
V gene: TRBV7-9
clone size: .
CDR3 length: 15
D gene: TRBD1

CDR3 protein: CASSFVGGRYEQYF
CDR3 DNA: TGTGCCAGCAGTTTTGTAGGGGGAAGGTACGAGCAGTACTTC
J gene: TRBJ2-7
V gene: TRBV28
clone size: .
CDR3 length: 14
D gene: .

CDR3 protein: CASSSQGITGNTIYF
CDR3 DNA: TGCGCCAGCAGCTCTCAAGGGATTACTGGAAACACCATATATTTT
J gene: TRBJ1-3
V gene: TRBV5-1
clone size: .
CDR3 length: 15
D gene: .

CDR3 protein: CAIAGGGTEAFF
CDR3 DNA: TGTGCCATCGCGGGCGGGGGCACTGAAGCTTTCTTT
J gene: TRBJ1-1
V gene: TRBV10-3
clone size: .
CDR3 length: 12
D gene: .

CDR3 protein: CASSSGTGMNTEAFF
CDR3 DNA: TGCGCCAGCAGCTCGGGGACAGGGATGAACACTGAAGCTTTCTTT
J gene: TRBJ1-1
V gene: TRBV5-1
clone size: .
CDR3 length: 15
D gene: TRBD1

CDR3 protein: CAWSSRDRLGSPLHF
CDR3 DNA: TGTGCCTGGAGTTCTCGGGACAGGCTCGGATCACCCCTCCACTTT
J gene: TRBJ1-6
V gene: TRBV30
clone size: .
CDR3 length: 15
D gene: TRBD1

CDR3 protein: CASSFAGGTNEKLFF
CDR3 DNA: TGTGCCAGCAGTTTTGCAGGGGGAACTAATGAAAAACTGTTTTTT
J gene: TRBJ1-4
V gene: TRBV28
clone size: .
CDR3 length: 15
D gene: TRBD1